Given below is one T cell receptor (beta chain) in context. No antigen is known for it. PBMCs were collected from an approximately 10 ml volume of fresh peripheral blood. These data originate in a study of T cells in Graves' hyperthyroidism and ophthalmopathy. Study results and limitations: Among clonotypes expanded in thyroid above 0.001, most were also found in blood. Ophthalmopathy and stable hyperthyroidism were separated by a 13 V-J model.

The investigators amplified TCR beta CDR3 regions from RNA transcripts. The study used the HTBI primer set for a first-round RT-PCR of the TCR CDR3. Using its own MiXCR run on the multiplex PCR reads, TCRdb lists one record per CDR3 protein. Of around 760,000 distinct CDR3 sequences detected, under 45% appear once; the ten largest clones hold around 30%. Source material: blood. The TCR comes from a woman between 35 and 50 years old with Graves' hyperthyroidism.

The chain's CDR3 is CASSADGVYEQYF. As DNA, the CDR3 is TGTGCCAGTAGTGCCGACGGGGTCTACGAGCAGTACTTC. The chain joins TRBV19 to TRBJ2-7, with a tentative D call TRBD2 (5 bases). Looked up from germline, CDR1 is LNHDA and CDR2 is SQIVND (reference sequence). The CDR3 loop spans 13 amino acids. V was cut by 5 bases and J by 3 bases, with 11 bases left in between.